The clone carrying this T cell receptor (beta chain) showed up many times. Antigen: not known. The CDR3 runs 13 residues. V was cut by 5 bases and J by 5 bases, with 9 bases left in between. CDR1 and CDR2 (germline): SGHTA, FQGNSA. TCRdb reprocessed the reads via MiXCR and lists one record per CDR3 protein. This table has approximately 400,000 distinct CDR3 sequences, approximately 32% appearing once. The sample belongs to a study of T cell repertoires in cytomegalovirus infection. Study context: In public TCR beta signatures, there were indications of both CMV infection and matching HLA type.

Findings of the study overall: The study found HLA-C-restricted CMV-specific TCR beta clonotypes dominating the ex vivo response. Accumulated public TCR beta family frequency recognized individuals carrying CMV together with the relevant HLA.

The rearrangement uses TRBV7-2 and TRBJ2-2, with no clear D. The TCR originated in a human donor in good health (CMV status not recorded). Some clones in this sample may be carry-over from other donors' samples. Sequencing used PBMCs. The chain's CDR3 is CASSQAPTGELFF. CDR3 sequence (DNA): TGTGCCAGCAGCCAGGCCCCGACCGGGGAGCTGTTTTTT.